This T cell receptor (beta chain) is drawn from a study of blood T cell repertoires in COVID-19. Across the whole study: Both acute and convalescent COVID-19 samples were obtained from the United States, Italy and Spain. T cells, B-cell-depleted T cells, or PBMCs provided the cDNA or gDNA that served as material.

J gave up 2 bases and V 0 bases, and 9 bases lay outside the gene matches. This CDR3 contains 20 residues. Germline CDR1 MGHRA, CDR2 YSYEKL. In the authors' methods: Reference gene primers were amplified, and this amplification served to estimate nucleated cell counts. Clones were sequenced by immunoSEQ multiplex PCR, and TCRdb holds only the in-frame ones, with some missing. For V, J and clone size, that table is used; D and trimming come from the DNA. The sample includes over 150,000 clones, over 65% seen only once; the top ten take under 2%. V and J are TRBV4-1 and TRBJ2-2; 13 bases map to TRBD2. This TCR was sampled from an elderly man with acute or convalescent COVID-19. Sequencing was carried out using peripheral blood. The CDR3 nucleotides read TGCGCCAGCAGCCAAGAAAGACGGACTAGCGGGGGCCATAACACCGGGGAGCTGTTTTTT. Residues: CASSQERRTSGGHNTGELFF.